This T cell receptor beta chain stems from a study of blood T cell repertoires in COVID-19. Assay: immunoSEQ multiplex PCR; the TCRdb copy retains only in-frame clones and omits some. Here the sample spans about 220,000 clones, 75% to 90% being singletons. V was trimmed by 4 bases and J by 1 base, leaving 10 bases between them. CDR1 and CDR2 (germline): LGHDT, YNNKEL (reference sequence). The CDR3 spans 14 residues. J is TRBJ1-1 and V is TRBV3-1 (or the pseudogene TRBV3-2); D may be TRBD1 (6 bases). Material for sequencing was PBMCs or T cells enriched from blood (not recorded which). This receptor was identified in a woman in her forties with acute COVID-19. In DNA, the CDR3 is TGTGCCAGCAGCCCGGAGACAGGGAACACTGAAGCTTTCTTT. This translates into CASSPETGNTEAFF.